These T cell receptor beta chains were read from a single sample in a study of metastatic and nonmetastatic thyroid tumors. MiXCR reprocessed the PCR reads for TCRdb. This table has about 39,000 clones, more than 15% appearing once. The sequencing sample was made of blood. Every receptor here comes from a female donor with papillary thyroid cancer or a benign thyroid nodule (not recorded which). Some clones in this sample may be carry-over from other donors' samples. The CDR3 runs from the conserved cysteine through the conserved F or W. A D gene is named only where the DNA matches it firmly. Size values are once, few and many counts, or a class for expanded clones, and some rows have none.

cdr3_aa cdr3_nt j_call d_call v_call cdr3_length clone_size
CASSYGGGVDTEAFF TGTGCCAGCAGTTATGGAGGGGGAGTGGACACTGAAGCTTTCTTT TRBJ1-1 NA TRBV6-6 15 NA
CSARDTGTYEQYF TGCAGTGCTAGAGATACAGGGACCTACGAGCAGTACTTC TRBJ2-7 NA TRBV20-1 13 NA
CASTRAGGVKYF TGTGCCAGCACCCGAGCGGGAGGAGTAAAATATTTT TRBJ2-3 TRBD2 TRBV27 12 many
CASSDPRQWEQYF TGTGCCAGCAGTGACCCAAGGCAGTGGGAGCAGTACTTC TRBJ2-7 NA TRBV2 13 many
CASGQGSEAFF TGCGCCAGCGGCCAGGGGTCTGAAGCTTTCTTT TRBJ1-1 NA TRBV9 11 many
CASSLGTVDTQYF TGTGCCAGCAGCCTAGGTACCGTGGATACGCAGTATTTT TRBJ2-3 NA TRBV14 13 many
CASSYGRDGYEQYF TGTGCCAGCAGTTATGGACGGGACGGTTACGAGCAGTACTTC TRBJ2-7 NA TRBV6-1 14 medium-sized
CASSPPWDTNNEQFF TGTGCCAGCAGCCCCCCCTGGGACACGAACAATGAGCAGTTCTTC TRBJ2-1 NA TRBV4-2 15 many
CAISPHPGQGSYGYTF TGCGCCATCAGCCCGCACCCGGGACAGGGATCCTATGGCTACACCTTC TRBJ1-2 TRBD1 TRBV5-1 16 NA
CASQTGGENEKLFF TGTGCCAGCCAAACCGGGGGGGAAAATGAAAAACTGTTTTTT TRBJ1-4 NA TRBV6-1 14 many
CASSLKPSPQHF TGTGCCAGCAGTTTAAAGCCATCGCCCCAGCATTTT TRBJ1-5 NA TRBV28 12 many
CASSPTWVRQFF TGTGCCAGCAGCCCGACGTGGGTCCGGCAGTTCTTC TRBJ2-1 NA TRBV6-1 12 few
CASSLSPAGLDGELFF TGCGCCAGCAGCTTAAGTCCAGCGGGACTTGACGGGGAGCTGTTTTTT TRBJ2-2 TRBD2 TRBV5-1 16 many
CASREGGADTQYF TGTGCCAGCAGGGAGGGCGGGGCAGATACGCAGTATTTT TRBJ2-3 NA TRBV6-1 13 many
CSARDEARGLSEKLFF TGCAGTGCTAGAGATGAGGCCCGCGGCTTGAGTGAAAAACTGTTTTTT TRBJ1-4 NA TRBV20-1 16 many
CASKLAGGYEQYF TGTGCCAGCAAACTAGCTGGGGGGTACGAGCAGTACTTC TRBJ2-7 NA TRBV6-2/TRBV6-3 13 NA
CASSRRQGNGPGELFF TGTGCCAGCAGCCGGAGACAGGGAAATGGTCCCGGGGAGCTGTTTTTT TRBJ2-2 TRBD1 TRBV5-5 16 many
CASSSRGLAVGVQETQYF TGTGCCAGCAGTTCCCGGGGACTAGCGGTAGGGGTGCAGGAGACCCAGTACTTC TRBJ2-5 TRBD2 TRBV12-3/TRBV12-4 18 few
CSGLEGTEAFF TGCAGCGGCCTAGAGGGGACTGAAGCTTTCTTT TRBJ1-1 NA TRBV29-1 11 many
CASSLNWSNVLTF TGTGCCAGCAGTTTAAATTGGTCCAACGTCCTGACTTTC TRBJ2-6 NA TRBV28 13 few
CASSGNTIYF TGTGCCAGCAGCGGAAACACCATATATTTT TRBJ1-3 NA TRBV7-2 10 few
CASSQDPHSEGGETQYF TGTGCCAGCAGCCAAGACCCACACTCGGAGGGCGGGGAGACCCAGTACTTC TRBJ2-5 NA TRBV6-2/TRBV6-3 17 NA
CASNKQGRSNQPQHF TGTGCCAGCAACAAACAGGGGAGGAGCAATCAGCCCCAGCATTTT TRBJ1-5 TRBD1 TRBV6-2/TRBV6-3 15 many
CASSSFSGANVLTF TGTGCCAGCAGCTCCTTCTCTGGGGCCAACGTCCTGACTTTC TRBJ2-6 NA TRBV5-4 14 many
CAISDVGVTGELFF TGTGCCATCAGTGACGTGGGGGTAACCGGGGAGCTGTTTTTT TRBJ2-2 NA TRBV6-1 14 NA
CASSLGGQGPLGETQYF TGTGCCAGCAGTCTAGGGGGTCAGGGCCCACTGGGAGAGACCCAGTACTTC TRBJ2-5 NA TRBV12-3/TRBV12-4 17 few
CASEPLAGQSSYNEQFF TGCGCCAGCGAACCCTTAGCGGGACAGAGCTCCTACAATGAGCAGTTCTTC TRBJ2-1 NA TRBV5-1 17 many
CASSFPSTVAQPQHF TGTGCCAGCAGTTTTCCGTCGACAGTGGCTCAGCCCCAGCATTTT TRBJ1-5 NA TRBV28 15 few
CASSYSIQQAQYF TGTGCCAGCAGTTACTCGATCCAGCAGGCCCAGTACTTC TRBJ2-5 NA TRBV6-2/TRBV6-3 13 NA
CASSLGYGYTF TGCGCCAGCAGCTTGGGATATGGCTACACCTTC TRBJ1-2 NA TRBV5-1 11 many
CASSETSGIPDTQYF TGTGCCAGCAGTGAGACTAGCGGGATCCCAGATACGCAGTATTTT TRBJ2-3 TRBD2 TRBV6-1 15 once
CASSLADRNTGELFF TGCGCCAGCAGCTTGGCCGACAGAAACACCGGGGAGCTGTTTTTT TRBJ2-2 NA TRBV5-1 15 many
CSVEGGTGSVGKLFF TGCAGCGTTGAAGGCGGGACAGGCTCTGTTGGGAAACTGTTTTTT TRBJ1-4 TRBD1 TRBV29-1 15 NA
CSVVFSDRVPEAFF TGCAGCGTTGTATTCTCGGACAGGGTACCTGAAGCTTTCTTT TRBJ1-1 TRBD1 TRBV29-1 14 many
CASSQALTETQYF TGCGCCAGCAGCCAGGCACTGACTGAGACCCAGTACTTC TRBJ2-5 NA TRBV4-3 13 many
CASSLGPYNEQFF TGTGCCAGCAGCTTAGGCCCCTACAATGAGCAGTTCTTC TRBJ2-1 NA TRBV7-2 13 many
CASSERGEPDTQYF TGTGCCAGCAGCGAAAGGGGGGAACCAGATACGCAGTATTTT TRBJ2-3 NA TRBV3-1 14 many
CASRGQGDEQFF TGTGCCAGCAGAGGACAGGGAGATGAGCAGTTCTTC TRBJ2-1 TRBD1 TRBV28 12 few
CSAGVIGANVLTF TGCAGCGCCGGGGTTATTGGGGCCAACGTCCTGACTTTC TRBJ2-6 NA TRBV29-1 13 many
CSAKAPSGTYNEQFF TGCAGTGCTAAAGCGCCTAGCGGGACGTACAATGAGCAGTTCTTC TRBJ2-1 TRBD2 TRBV20-1 15 NA
CASSPGQGAPEAFF TGTGCCAGCAGCCCGGGACAGGGGGCCCCCGAAGCTTTCTTT TRBJ1-1 TRBD1 TRBV27 14 many
CANSPVDGLNNEAFF TGTGCCAACAGCCCTGTGGACGGATTGAACAATGAAGCTTTCTTT TRBJ1-1 NA TRBV9 15 NA
CSAQGVNEQFF TGCAGTGCTCAAGGCGTAAATGAGCAGTTCTTC TRBJ2-1 NA TRBV20-1 11 many
CASSALGAGKAFF TGTGCCAGCAGTGCCCTAGGAGCTGGGAAGGCTTTCTTT TRBJ1-1 NA TRBV6-1 13 many
CSARDTGGPVEQYF TGCAGTGCTAGAGATACGGGAGGGCCTGTCGAGCAGTACTTC TRBJ2-7 TRBD2 TRBV20-1 14 medium-sized
CASSFDPSSSTEAFF TGCGCCAGCAGCTTCGATCCGAGTAGTAGCACTGAAGCTTTCTTT TRBJ1-1 NA TRBV5-1 15 many
CASSLGCTSGYGEQYF TGTGCCAGCAGTTTAGGATGTACTAGCGGTTACGGCGAGCAGTACTTC TRBJ2-7 TRBD2 TRBV12-3/TRBV12-4 16 NA
CASSPGGGPLSGNTIYF TGTGCCAGCAGTCCAGGGGGGGGGCCCCTCTCTGGAAACACCATATATTTT TRBJ1-3 TRBD1 TRBV28 17 many
CASRGNPGQGHEQYF TGTGCCAGCCGAGGAAATCCGGGACAGGGCCACGAGCAGTACTTC TRBJ2-7 TRBD1 TRBV11-3 15 many
CSATNQAMRFF TGCAGTGCTACTAATCAGGCGATGCGGTTCTTC TRBJ2-1 NA TRBV20-1 11 many
CAVRAGNSGNTIYF TGTGCCGTCCGGGCAGGCAACTCTGGAAACACCATATATTTT TRBJ1-3 NA TRBV28 14 many